These T cell receptor beta chains were read from a single sample in a study of cytomegalovirus exposure and HLA in healthy donors. Using immunoSEQ multiplex PCR, the repertoire was profiled, and TCRdb retains in-frame clones only, with some absent. The data contain about 110,000 clones, around 70% of them seen just once; the ten biggest clones take up approximately 9.4%. Material for sequencing was PBMCs. Receptor source: a man under 40 in good health and CMV-seropositive. Each CDR3 is given with its conserved first and last residue. D genes are given only for firm matches. The size of a clone is reported for some rows only, either as once, few or many, or as a class for expanded clones.

>few|TRBV2|TRBJ1-1|.
TGTGCCAGCAGTGTCCGGGGGAGTAACACTGAAGCTTTCTTT
CASSVRGSNTEAFF
>.|TRBV27|TRBJ2-3|.
TGTGCCAGCAGCCTTCGCACAGATACGCAGTATTTT
CASSLRTDTQYF
>.|TRBV19|TRBJ2-5|TRBD2
TGTGCCAGTAGGCCTCTAGCGGGAGGAGGTGAAGAGACCCAGTACTTC
CASRPLAGGGEETQYF
>few|TRBV19|TRBJ1-2|TRBD1
TGTGCCAGTAGTCCTCGAGACAGGGCTAACTATGGCTACACCTTC
CASSPRDRANYGYTF
>.|TRBV6-6|TRBJ2-7|TRBD1
TGTGCCAGCCGTACAGGGGGCTACGAGCAGTACTTC
CASRTGGYEQYF
>.|TRBV5-1|TRBJ2-5|TRBD2
TGCGCCAGCAGCTTAGCTAGCGGGGGGGCCCAAGAGACCCAGTACTTC
CASSLASGGAQETQYF
>.|TRBV2|TRBJ1-4|TRBD1
TGTGCCAGCGAGAGGGACAGAAATGAAAAACTGTTTTTT
CASERDRNEKLFF
>.|TRBV9|TRBJ1-5|.
TGTGCCAGCAGCGTAGAGGGGAACGCGGGCAATCAGCCCCAGCATTTT
CASSVEGNAGNQPQHF
>once|TRBV9|TRBJ2-7|TRBD2
TGTGCCAGCAGCGCCGATACTAGCGGCTACGAGCAGTACTTC
CASSADTSGYEQYF
>.|TRBV29-1|TRBJ2-5|TRBD1
TGCAGCGTTTCCAGGGGGCCCTCCAACGTGCTCCAAGAGACCCAGTACTTC
CSVSRGPSNVLQETQYF
>few|TRBV5-1|TRBJ1-1|.
TGCGCCAGCAGCTTGGATTCCAGGAACACTGAAGCTTTCTTT
CASSLDSRNTEAFF
>.|TRBV5-6|TRBJ2-7|TRBD1
TGTGCCAGCAGCTTGCCGGGACAGGGTATCTACGAGCAGTACTTC
CASSLPGQGIYEQYF
>few|TRBV19|TRBJ1-5|TRBD1
TGTGCCAGTAGTACGACCCGGACAGGGGATCAGCCCCAGCATTTT
CASSTTRTGDQPQHF
>.|TRBV5-4|TRBJ2-3|TRBD1
TGTGCCAGCAGCTTGTCAGGGACAGGGGCTCCAGATACGCAGTATTTT
CASSLSGTGAPDTQYF
>.|TRBV20-1|TRBJ2-7|.
TGCAGTGCTGTAGACTCCTACGAGCAGTACTTC
CSAVDSYEQYF
>.|TRBV19|TRBJ1-1|TRBD1
TGTGCCAGTAGTAGATCTTTCGGACAGGTGAACACTGAAGCTTTCTTT
CASSRSFGQVNTEAFF
>.|TRBV19|TRBJ2-7|TRBD1
TGTGCCAGTAGTACCGGGACAGGGGCCTACGAGCAGTACTTC
CASSTGTGAYEQYF